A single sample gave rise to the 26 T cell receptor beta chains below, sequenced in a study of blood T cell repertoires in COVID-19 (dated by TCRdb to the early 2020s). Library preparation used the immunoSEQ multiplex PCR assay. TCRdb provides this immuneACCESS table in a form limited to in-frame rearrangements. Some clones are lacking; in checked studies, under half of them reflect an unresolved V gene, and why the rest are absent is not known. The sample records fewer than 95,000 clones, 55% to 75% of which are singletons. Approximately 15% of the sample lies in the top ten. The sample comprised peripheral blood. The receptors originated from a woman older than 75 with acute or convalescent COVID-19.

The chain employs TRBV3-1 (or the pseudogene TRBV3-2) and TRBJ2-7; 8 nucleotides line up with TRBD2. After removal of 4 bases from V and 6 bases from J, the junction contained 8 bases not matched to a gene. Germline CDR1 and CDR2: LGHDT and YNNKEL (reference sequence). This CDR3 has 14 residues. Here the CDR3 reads CASSRGLGLVEQYF. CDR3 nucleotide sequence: TGTGCCAGCAGCCGGGGACTAGGTCTAGTCGAGCAGTACTTC.

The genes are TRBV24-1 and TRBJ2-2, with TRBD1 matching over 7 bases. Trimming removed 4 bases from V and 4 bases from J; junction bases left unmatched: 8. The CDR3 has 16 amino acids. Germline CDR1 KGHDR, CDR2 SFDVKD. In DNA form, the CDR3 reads TGTGCCACCAGTGACGACCGACAGGGAAGCACCGGGGAGCTGTTTTTT. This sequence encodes CATSDDRQGSTGELFF.

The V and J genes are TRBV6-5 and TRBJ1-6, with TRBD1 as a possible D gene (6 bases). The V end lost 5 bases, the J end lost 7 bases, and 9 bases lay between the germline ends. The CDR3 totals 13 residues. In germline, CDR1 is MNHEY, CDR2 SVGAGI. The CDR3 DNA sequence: TGTGCCAGCAGTCAGGGGCCGAATTCACCCCTCCACTTT. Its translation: CASSQGPNSPLHF.

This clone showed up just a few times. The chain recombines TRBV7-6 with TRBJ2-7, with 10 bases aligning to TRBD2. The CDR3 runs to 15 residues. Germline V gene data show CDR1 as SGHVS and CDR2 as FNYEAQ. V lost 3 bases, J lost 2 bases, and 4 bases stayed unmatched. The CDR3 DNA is TGTGCCAGCAGCTTCACTAGCGGGGCTACCTACGAGCAGTACTTC. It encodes CASSFTSGATYEQYF.

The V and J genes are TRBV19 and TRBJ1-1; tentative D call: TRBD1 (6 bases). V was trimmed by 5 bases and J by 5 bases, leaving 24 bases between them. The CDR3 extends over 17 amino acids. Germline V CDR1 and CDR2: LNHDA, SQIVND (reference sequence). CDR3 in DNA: TGTGCCAGTAGTTTTTCCCGGGGGGGGGCTAGGAGGACTGAAGCTTTCTTT. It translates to CASSFSRGGARRTEAFF.

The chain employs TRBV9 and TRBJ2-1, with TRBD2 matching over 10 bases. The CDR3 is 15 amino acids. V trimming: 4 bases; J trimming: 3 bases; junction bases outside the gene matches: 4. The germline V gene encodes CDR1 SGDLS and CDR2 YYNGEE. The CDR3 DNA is TGTGCCAGCAGCTTCAGCGGGGGGGGCTACAATGAGCAGTTCTTC. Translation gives CASSFSGGGYNEQFF.

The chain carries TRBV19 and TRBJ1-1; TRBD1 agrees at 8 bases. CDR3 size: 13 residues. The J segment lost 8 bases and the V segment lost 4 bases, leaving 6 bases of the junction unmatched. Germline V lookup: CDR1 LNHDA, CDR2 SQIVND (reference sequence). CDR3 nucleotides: TGTGCCAGTAGTAGGACAGGGTCGGAGGAAGCTTTCTTT. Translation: CASSRTGSEEAFF.

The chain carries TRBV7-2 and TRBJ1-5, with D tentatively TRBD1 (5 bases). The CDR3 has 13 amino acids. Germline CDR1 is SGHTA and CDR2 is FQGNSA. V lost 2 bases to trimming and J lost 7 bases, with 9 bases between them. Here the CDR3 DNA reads TGTGCCAGCAGCTTAAACAGGTACCAGCCCCAGCATTTT. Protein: CASSLNRYQPQHF. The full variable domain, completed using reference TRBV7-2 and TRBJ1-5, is GAGVSQSPSNKVTEKGKDVELRCDPISGHTALYWYRQSLGQGLEFLIYFQGNSAPDKSGLPSDRFSAERTGGSVSTLTIQRTQQEDSAVYLCASSLNRYQPQHFGDGTRLSIL.

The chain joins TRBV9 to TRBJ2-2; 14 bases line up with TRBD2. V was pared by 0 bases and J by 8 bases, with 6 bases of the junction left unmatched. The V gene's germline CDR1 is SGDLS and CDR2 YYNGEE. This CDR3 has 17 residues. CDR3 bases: TGTGCCAGCAGCGTAGATCACGGGACTAGCGGGGGTGGGGAGCTGTTTTTT. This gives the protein CASSVDHGTSGGGELFF.

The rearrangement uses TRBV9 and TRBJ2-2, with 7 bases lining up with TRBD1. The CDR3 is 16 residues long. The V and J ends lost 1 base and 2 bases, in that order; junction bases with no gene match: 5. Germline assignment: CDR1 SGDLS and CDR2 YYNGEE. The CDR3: CASSVRGGGNTGELFF. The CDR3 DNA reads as TGTGCCAGCAGCGTACGAGGGGGCGGCAACACCGGGGAGCTGTTTTTT.

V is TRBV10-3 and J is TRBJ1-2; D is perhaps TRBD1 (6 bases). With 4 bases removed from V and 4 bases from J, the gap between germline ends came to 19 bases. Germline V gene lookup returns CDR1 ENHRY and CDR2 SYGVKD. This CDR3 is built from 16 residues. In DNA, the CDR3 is TGTGCCATCAGTGGGTCACTTCGACAGGTGCGCTATGGCTACACCTTC. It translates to CAISGSLRQVRYGYTF.

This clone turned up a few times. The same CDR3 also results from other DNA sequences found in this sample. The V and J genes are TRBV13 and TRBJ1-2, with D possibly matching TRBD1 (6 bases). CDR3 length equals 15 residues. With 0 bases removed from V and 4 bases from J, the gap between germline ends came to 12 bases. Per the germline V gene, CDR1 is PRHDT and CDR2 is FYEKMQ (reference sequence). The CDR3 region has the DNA TGTGCCAGCAGCTTAGGACAGGGTGGCGGCTATGGCTACACCTTC. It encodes CASSLGQGGGYGYTF.

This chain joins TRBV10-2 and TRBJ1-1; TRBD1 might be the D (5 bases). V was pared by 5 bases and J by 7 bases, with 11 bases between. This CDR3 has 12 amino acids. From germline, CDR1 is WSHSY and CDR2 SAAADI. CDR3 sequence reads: CASSPGQVEAFF. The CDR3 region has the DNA TGCGCCAGCAGTCCAGGACAAGTTGAAGCTTTCTTT.

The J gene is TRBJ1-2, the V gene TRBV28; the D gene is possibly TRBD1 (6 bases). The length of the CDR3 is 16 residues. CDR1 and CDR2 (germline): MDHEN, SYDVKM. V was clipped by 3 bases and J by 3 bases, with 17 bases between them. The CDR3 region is CASSLTEFRGYYGYTF. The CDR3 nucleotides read TGTGCCAGCAGTTTGACAGAATTCAGGGGCTACTATGGCTACACCTTC.

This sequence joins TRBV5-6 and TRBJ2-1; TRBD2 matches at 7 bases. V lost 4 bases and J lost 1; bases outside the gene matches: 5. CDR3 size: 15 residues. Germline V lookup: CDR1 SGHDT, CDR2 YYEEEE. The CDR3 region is CASSPPSGSYNEQFF. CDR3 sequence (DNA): TGTGCCAGCAGCCCCCCTAGCGGATCCTACAATGAGCAGTTCTTC.

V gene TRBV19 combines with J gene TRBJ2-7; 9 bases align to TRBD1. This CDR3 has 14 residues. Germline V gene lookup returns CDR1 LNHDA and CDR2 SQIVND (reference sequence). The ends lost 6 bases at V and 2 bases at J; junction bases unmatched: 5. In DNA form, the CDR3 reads TGTGCCAGTAGACCGGGACAGGGCGCCTACGAGCAGTACTTC. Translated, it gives CASRPGQGAYEQYF.

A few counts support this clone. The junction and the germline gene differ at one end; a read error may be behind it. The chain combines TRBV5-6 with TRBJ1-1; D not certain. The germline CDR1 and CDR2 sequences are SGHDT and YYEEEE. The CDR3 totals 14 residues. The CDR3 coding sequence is TGTGCCAGCAGTTTGGGTCTTAGGAACACTGAAGCTTTCTTT. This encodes CASSLGLRNTEAFF.

The CDR3 protein is CASSDHRWNSPLHF. The CDR3 nucleotides read TGCGCCAGCAGTGATCACAGATGGAATTCACCCCTCCACTTT. The gene calls are TRBV10-1 and TRBJ1-6, with D hard to call. CDR1 and CDR2 (germline): WNHNN, SYGVQD (reference sequence). V lost 3 bases and J lost 7, with 10 bases in between. The CDR3 consists of 14 residues.

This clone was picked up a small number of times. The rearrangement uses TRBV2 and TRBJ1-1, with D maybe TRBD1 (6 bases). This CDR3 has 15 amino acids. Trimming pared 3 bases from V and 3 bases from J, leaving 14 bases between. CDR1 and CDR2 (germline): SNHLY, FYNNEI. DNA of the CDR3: TGTGCCAGCAGTGACCCCCAGGGGCGGGACACTGAAGCTTTCTTT. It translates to CASSDPQGRDTEAFF.

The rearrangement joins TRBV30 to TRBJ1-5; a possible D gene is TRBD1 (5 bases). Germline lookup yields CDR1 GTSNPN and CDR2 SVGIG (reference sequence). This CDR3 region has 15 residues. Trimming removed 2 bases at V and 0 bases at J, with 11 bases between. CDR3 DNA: TGTGCCTGGAGTTTAGGGGATTATAGCAATCAGCCCCAGCATTTT. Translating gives CAWSLGDYSNQPQHF.

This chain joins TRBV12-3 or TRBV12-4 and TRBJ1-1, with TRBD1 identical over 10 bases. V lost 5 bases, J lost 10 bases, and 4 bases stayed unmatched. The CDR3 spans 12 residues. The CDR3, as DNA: TGTGCCAGCAGTCGCTGGACAGGGGGAGCTTTCTTT. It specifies CASSRWTGGAFF.

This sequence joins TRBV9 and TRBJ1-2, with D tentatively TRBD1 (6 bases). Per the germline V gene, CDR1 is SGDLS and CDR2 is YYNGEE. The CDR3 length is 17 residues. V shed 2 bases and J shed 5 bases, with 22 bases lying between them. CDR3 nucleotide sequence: TGTGCCAGCAGCGTCACCCGGGACAAGAAGAAAGGTTATGGCTACACCTTC. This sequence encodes CASSVTRDKKKGYGYTF.

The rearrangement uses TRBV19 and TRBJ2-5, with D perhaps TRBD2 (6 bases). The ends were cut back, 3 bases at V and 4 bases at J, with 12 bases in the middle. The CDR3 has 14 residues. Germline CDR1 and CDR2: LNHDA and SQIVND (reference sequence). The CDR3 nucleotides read TGTGCCAGTAGTATGATAGCGGACCGAGAGACCCAGTACTTC. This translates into CASSMIADRETQYF. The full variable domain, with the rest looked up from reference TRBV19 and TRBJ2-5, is DGGITQSPKYLFRKEGQNVTLSCEQNLNHDAMYWYRQDPGQGLRLIYYSQIVNDFQKGDIAEGYSVSREKKESFPLTVTSAQKNPTAFYLCASSMIADRETQYFGPGTRLLVL.

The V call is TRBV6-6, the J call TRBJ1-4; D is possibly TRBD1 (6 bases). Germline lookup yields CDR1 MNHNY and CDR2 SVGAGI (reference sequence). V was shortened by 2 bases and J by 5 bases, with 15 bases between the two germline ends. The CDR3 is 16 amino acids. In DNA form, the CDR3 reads TGTGCCAGCAGTTACAGCAGGGGCATCGGGAATGAAAAACTGTTTTTT. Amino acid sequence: CASSYSRGIGNEKLFF.

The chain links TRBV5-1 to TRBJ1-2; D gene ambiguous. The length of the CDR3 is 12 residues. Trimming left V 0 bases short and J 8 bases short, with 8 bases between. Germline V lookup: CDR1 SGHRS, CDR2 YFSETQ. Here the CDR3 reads CASSLGGGGYTF. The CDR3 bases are TGCGCCAGCAGCTTGGGGGGAGGCGGCTACACCTTC.

CDR3 protein: CASSQSAGTEAFF. The CDR3 bases are TGTGCCAGCAGCCAATCCGCGGGCACTGAAGCTTTCTTT. The J gene is TRBJ1-1, the V gene TRBV14; D ambiguous. The germline V gene encodes CDR1 SGHDN and CDR2 FVKESK. Trimming shortened V by 2 bases and J by 4 bases, and 8 bases separated the two germline ends. The length of the CDR3 is 13 residues.